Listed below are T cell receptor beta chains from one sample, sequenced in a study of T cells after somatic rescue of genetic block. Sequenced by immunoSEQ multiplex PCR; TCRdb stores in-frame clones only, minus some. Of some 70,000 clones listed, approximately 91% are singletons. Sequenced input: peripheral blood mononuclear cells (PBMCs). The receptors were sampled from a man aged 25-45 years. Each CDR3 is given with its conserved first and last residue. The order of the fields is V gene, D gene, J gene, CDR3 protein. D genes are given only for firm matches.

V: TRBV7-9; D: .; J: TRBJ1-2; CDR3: CASSTDGSYGYTF
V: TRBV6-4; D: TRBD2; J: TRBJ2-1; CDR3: CASSDSVRGGVDEQFF
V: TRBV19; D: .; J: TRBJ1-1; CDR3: CASSISRNTEAFF
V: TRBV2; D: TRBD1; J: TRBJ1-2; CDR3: CAREPGGLYGYTF
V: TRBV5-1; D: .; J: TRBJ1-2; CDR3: CASSYGRDYGYTF
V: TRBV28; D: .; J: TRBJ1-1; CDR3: CASSPGQWGTEAFF
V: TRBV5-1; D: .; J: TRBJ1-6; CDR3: CASSLRPGVDSPLHF
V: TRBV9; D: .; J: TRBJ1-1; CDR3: CASSVAGNTEAFF
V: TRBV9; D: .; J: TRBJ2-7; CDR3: CASSTTSAGPYEQYF
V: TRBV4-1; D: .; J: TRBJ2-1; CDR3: CASSQLVTRDEQFF
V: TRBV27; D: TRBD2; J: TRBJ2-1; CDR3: CASSLQRGPYNEQFF
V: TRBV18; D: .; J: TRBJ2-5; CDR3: CASSPEWGKRETQYF
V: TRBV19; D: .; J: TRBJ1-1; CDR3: CASRSWFGGPDIDAEAFF
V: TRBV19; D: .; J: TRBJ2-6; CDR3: CASSRGQPGANVLTF
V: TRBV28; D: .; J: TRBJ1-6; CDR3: CASSLTGTNSPLHF
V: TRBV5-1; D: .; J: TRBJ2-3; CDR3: CASSSGRAGTDTQYF
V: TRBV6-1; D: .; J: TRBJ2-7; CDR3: CASSVGGVSSYEQYF
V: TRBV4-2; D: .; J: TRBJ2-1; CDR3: CASSPAGNEQFF
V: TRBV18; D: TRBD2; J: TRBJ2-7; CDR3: CASSKQRGEAGTGYEQYF
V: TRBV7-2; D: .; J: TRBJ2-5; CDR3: CASSLRRVETQYF
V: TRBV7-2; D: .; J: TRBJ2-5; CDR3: CASSRTRQSVQETQYF
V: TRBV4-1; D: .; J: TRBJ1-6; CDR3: CASSQGLPRAAWAPLHF
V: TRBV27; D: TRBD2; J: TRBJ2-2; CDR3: CASSPSPGLGRTGELFF
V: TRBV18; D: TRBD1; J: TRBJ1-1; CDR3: CASSKGQGNTEAFF
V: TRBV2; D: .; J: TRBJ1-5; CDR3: CASSESDSNQPQHF
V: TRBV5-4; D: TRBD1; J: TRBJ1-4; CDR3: CASSYGTGDEKLFF
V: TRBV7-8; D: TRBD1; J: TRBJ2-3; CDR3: CASTESWDRGTADTQYF
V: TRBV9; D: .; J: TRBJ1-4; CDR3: CASSVFGGSREKLFF
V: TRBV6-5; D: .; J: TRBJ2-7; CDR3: CASSYYRGGYEQYF
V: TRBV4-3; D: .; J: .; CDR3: CASSRTAGNNQPQYF
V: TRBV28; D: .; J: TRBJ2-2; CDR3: CATRRLSPGELFF
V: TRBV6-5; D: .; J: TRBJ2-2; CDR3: CASSYRGDSETGELFF
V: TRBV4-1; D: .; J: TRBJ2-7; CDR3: CASSQLLGYEQYF
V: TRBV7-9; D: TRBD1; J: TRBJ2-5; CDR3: CASSLYRGKETQYF
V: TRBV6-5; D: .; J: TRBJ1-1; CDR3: CASSARLMNTEAFF
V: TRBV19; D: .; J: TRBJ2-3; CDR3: CATSTEYTDTQYF
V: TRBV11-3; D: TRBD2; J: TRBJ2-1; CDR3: CASSGRGNEQFF
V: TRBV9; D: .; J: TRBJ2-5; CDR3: CASSVAQSGRETQYF
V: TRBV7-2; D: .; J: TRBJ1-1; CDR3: CASSLVGVLYGNTEAFF
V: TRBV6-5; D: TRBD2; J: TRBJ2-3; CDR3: CASSYAGLGADTQYF
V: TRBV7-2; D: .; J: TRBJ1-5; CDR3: CASSSGGFQPQHF
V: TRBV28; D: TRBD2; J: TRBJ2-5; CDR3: CASSPRSGTSGETQYF
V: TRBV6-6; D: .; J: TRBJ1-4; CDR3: CASRRFQTVNEKLFF
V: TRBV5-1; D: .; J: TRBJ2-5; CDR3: CASSADLSETQYF